The next 21 T cell receptor beta chains were all read from a single sample in a study of control samples from healthy donors and cancer patients. TCRdb's copy holds only in-frame clones and misses some; the assay was immunoSEQ multiplex PCR. Of some 79,000 clones detected, 89% appear once; the ten largest clones hold 7.2%. Sequencing input: blood. These receptors were taken from a man aged 50-60 years in good health.

The rearrangement uses TRBV2 and TRBJ1-1, with no clear D. CDR1 and CDR2 (germline): SNHLY, FYNNEI. There are 11 residues in the CDR3. Trimming left V 4 bases short and J 8 bases short, with 8 bases between. CDR3 amino acids: CASSGRTEAFF. The DNA for the CDR3 is TGTGCCAGCAGTGGGAGAACCGAAGCTTTCTTT.

The rearrangement joins TRBV12-3 or TRBV12-4 to TRBJ1-2, with D uncertain. The CDR3 runs to 13 residues. Deletions cut 5 bases from V and 7 bases from J, with 14 bases between. Written as DNA, the CDR3 is TGTGCCAGCAGTGGAGGGTCTTGGCGTGGCTACACCTTC. Translating gives CASSGGSWRGYTF.

V gene TRBV7-9 combines with J gene TRBJ1-2, with 9 bases that match TRBD1. V dropped 5 bases and J dropped 2; count of bases not matched to a gene: 9. The V gene's germline CDR1 is SEHNR and CDR2 FQNEAQ (reference sequence). The CDR3 runs 16 residues. CDR3 in amino acids: CASSPLRDRENYGYTF. CDR3 nucleotide sequence: TGTGCCAGCAGCCCACTCCGGGACAGGGAGAACTATGGCTACACCTTC.

J is TRBJ1-1 and V is TRBV7-8, with 7 bases fitting TRBD1. This CDR3 region has 16 residues. The germline CDR1 and CDR2 sequences are SGHVS and FQNEAQ. V dropped 5 bases and J dropped 0; count of bases not matched to a gene: 9. DNA of the CDR3: TGTGCCAGCAGCCCAGGGGGTATGGCTTTGAACACTGAAGCTTTCTTT. This codes for CASSPGGMALNTEAFF.

The V and J genes are TRBV24-1 and TRBJ2-7; D is perhaps TRBD2 (6 bases). V dropped 11 bases and J dropped 0 bases, with 19 bases sitting between them. This CDR3 spans 15 amino acids. The germline V gene has CDR1 KGHDR and CDR2 SFDVKD. The CDR3 here is CASTLRRGGSYEQYF. CDR3 nucleotides: TGTGCCAGTACCTTAAGGCGGGGTGGCTCCTACGAGCAGTACTTC.

The genes are TRBV11-2 and TRBJ2-7; TRBD1 might be the D (5 bases). There are 15 residues in the CDR3. Looked up from germline, CDR1 is SGHAT and CDR2 is FQNNGV. V was shortened by 5 bases and J by 0 bases, with 14 bases between the two germline ends. CDR3 nucleotides: TGTGCCAGCAGCAAAGATGGGGCGTACTCCTACGAGCAGTACTTC. The encoded protein is CASSKDGAYSYEQYF.

This clone appeared a few times. The V call is TRBV19, the J call TRBJ2-4; D might be TRBD1 (6 bases). CDR1 LNHDA and CDR2 SQIVND come from the germline V gene (reference sequence). The CDR3 has 15 amino acids. V lost 4 bases to trimming and J lost 7 bases, with 17 bases between them. CDR3 sequence (DNA): TGTGCCAGTAGTACCCCCGGACAGTTTGGTAACATTCAGTACTTC. It specifies CASSTPGQFGNIQYF.

The rearrangement links TRBV5-6 to TRBJ2-2; 10 positions match TRBD1. The CDR3 length is 15 residues. Germline CDR1 reads SGHDT; CDR2 reads YYEEEE. V shed 5 bases, J shed 3 bases, and the junction held 4 bases outside the gene matches. The CDR3 nucleotides read TGTGCCAGCAGTAGGGGACAGGGGCACACCGGGGAGCTGTTTTTT. Its translation: CASSRGQGHTGELFF.

The V and J genes are TRBV2 and TRBJ2-1, with 10 bases identical to TRBD1. The CDR3 is 14 residues long. Germline lookup yields CDR1 SNHLY and CDR2 FYNNEI. V lost 6 bases, J lost 7 bases, and 6 bases stayed unmatched. CDR3 nucleotide sequence: TGTGCCAGCAGGGACAGGGGGGCTTCAAATGAGCAGTTCTTC. It yields the protein CASRDRGASNEQFF.

The chain carries TRBV7-9 and TRBJ1-1, with unresolved D. The germline CDR1 and CDR2 sequences are SEHNR and FQNEAQ (reference sequence). Deletions cut 2 bases from V and 3 bases from J, with 7 bases between. The length of the CDR3 is 13 residues. CDR3 amino acids: CASSLSQYTEAFF. The CDR3 nucleotides read TGTGCCAGCAGCTTAAGTCAGTACACTGAAGCTTTCTTT. Full variable domain (rest looked up from reference TRBV7-9 and TRBJ1-1): DTGVSQNPRHKITKRGQNVTFRCDPISEHNRLYWYRQTLGQGPEFLTYFQNEAQLEKSRLLSDRFSAERPKGSFSTLEIQRTEQGDSAMYLCASSLSQYTEAFFGQGTRLTVV.

The J gene is TRBJ2-4, the V gene TRBV2, with 7 bases matching TRBD1. J gave up 3 bases and V 8 bases, and 7 bases lay outside the gene matches. From germline, CDR1 is SNHLY and CDR2 FYNNEI. The CDR3 spans 14 residues. The CDR3 nucleotides read TGTGCCAGCCACAGGGGTTTAGGCAAAAACATTCAGTACTTC. It is translated as CASHRGLGKNIQYF. Combining the CDR3 with reference TRBV2 and TRBJ2-4 gives the whole variable domain EPEVTQTPSHQVTQMGQEVILRCVPISNHLYFYWYRQILGQKVEFLVSFYNNEISEKSEIFDDQFSVERPDGSNFTLKIRSTKLEDSAMYFCASHRGLGKNIQYFGAGTRLSVL.

The chain recombines TRBV5-4 with TRBJ2-3, with a tentative D call TRBD1 (5 bases). Germline assignment: CDR1 SGHNT and CDR2 YYREEE (reference sequence). This CDR3 comprises 18 residues. Between the trimmed V and J ends, which lost 4 bases and 2 bases, there was a span of 23 bases. The CDR3 region is CASSLRDFREDVTDTQYF. In DNA form, the CDR3 reads TGTGCCAGCAGCCTACGCGACTTCAGGGAAGACGTCACAGATACGCAGTATTTT.

The rearrangement joins TRBV27 to TRBJ2-7; 8 positions match TRBD1. CDR1 MNHEY and CDR2 SMNVEV come from the germline V gene (reference sequence). Unmatched junction bases numbered 9, after V lost 5 bases and J lost 6 bases. The CDR3 runs to 14 residues. CDR3 residues: CASSLTGEVSEQYF. CDR3 bases: TGTGCCAGCAGTCTGACAGGGGAGGTTAGCGAGCAGTACTTC.

V and J are TRBV4-1 and TRBJ2-1; unclear D gene. This CDR3 has 15 amino acids. The germline gives CDR1 MGHRA, CDR2 YSYEKL. Trimming stripped 0 bases from V and 3 bases from J, with 9 bases between. Here the CDR3 DNA reads TGCGCCAGCAGCCAAGATGGCAGAAACTACAATGAGCAGTTCTTC. Residues: CASSQDGRNYNEQFF.

This clone was detected a few times. The chain has TRBV3-1 (or the pseudogene TRBV3-2) and TRBJ2-2; the match to TRBD2 covers 10 bases. The CDR3 consists of 16 residues. Per germline, CDR1 LGHDT and CDR2 YNNKEL (reference sequence). Germline trimming cut 4 bases from V and 6 bases from J; bases unmatched to any gene: 8. CDR3 nucleotides: TGTGCCAGCAGCCTCCTAGCGGGGGATTTCGCCGGGGAGCTGTTTTTT. This codes for CASSLLAGDFAGELFF.

Notes on this clone: The sample holds other DNA sequences that translate to the same CDR3. The rearrangement uses TRBV6-2 or TRBV6-3 and TRBJ1-1; a weak D match, TRBD1 (6 bases). The germline V gene has CDR1 MNHEY and CDR2 SVGEGT. CDR3 size: 14 residues. Trimming pared 6 bases from V and 1 base from J, leaving 12 bases between. In nucleotides, the CDR3 is TGTGCCAGCAGCCCAGACAGGCGGAACACTGAAGCTTTCTTT. Translation: CASSPDRRNTEAFF.

The chain joins TRBV27 to TRBJ2-5; TRBD2 matches at 10 bases. The CDR3 consists of 13 residues. The J segment lost 3 bases and the V segment lost 5 bases, leaving 0 bases of the junction unmatched. Per the germline V gene, CDR1 is MNHEY and CDR2 is SMNVEV (reference sequence). Here the CDR3 reads CASSGLAEETQYF. The DNA for the CDR3 is TGTGCCAGCAGTGGACTAGCGGAAGAGACCCAGTACTTC.

This chain connects TRBV9 to TRBJ1-5; TRBD1 might be the D (5 bases). Germline V gene data show CDR1 as SGDLS and CDR2 as YYNGEE. Trimming stripped 0 bases from V and 4 bases from J, with 11 bases between. The CDR3 is 15 amino acids. The chain's CDR3 is CASSVEGRGNQPQHF. CDR3 nucleotides: TGTGCCAGCAGCGTAGAAGGTAGGGGTAATCAGCCCCAGCATTTT.

The chain recombines TRBV5-1 with TRBJ2-1; 14 nucleotides align to TRBD2. Germline values: CDR1 SGHRS, CDR2 YFSETQ. The CDR3 sequence is 17 residues long. V lost 6 bases and J lost 8; bases outside the gene matches: 13. The CDR3 sequence: CASTWTSGGRWAYEQFF. The DNA for the CDR3 is TGCGCCAGCACTTGGACTAGCGGGGGGAGATGGGCCTATGAGCAGTTCTTC. The complete variable domain, with remaining parts taken from reference TRBV5-1 and TRBJ2-1, reads KAGVTQTPRYLIKTRGQQVTLSCSPISGHRSVSWYQQTPGQGLQFLFEYFSETQRNKGNFPGRFSGRQFSNSRSEMNVSTLELGDSALYLCASTWTSGGRWAYEQFFGPGTRLTVL.

The chain joins TRBV5-6 to TRBJ2-3; no firm D call. The V end lost 1 base, the J end lost 6 bases, and 9 bases lay between the germline ends. The CDR3 has 13 residues. Per germline, CDR1 SGHDT and CDR2 YYEEEE. In DNA, the CDR3 is TGTGCCAGCAGCTTGTCGAGTCCCGATACGCAGTATTTT. Its translation: CASSLSSPDTQYF.

The chain has TRBV11-2 and TRBJ2-3, with D uncertain. Trimming took 1 base from V and 1 from J, leaving 6 bases between them. Germline loops: CDR1 SGHAT, CDR2 FQNNGV. The CDR3 is 14 amino acids. As DNA, the CDR3 is TGTGCCAGCAGCTTAGGGTTTGGCACAGATACGCAGTATTTT. As protein: CASSLGFGTDTQYF.